Reported below is one T cell receptor beta chain. This sample was included in a study of blood T cell repertoires in COVID-19. Study-wide context: From T cells, B-cell-depleted T cells, or PBMCs came the material, which was cDNA or gDNA.

Libraries were prepared by immunoSEQ multiplex PCR; TCRdb keeps only in-frame clonotypes and omits some of them. The sample shows over 250,000 clones, more than 75% of them seen only once. The study recruited people aged 18 to 89 years across 20 to 30 US areas. Participants were placed into cohorts based on the clinical history they reported. V shed 6 bases, J shed 1 base, and the junction held 4 bases outside the gene matches. Germline CDR1 is KGHSH and CDR2 is LQKENI. CDR3 length: 15 amino acids. The genes are TRBV18 and TRBJ2-2, with 8 positions matching TRBD1. Material for sequencing was PBMCs or T cells enriched from blood (not recorded which). The TCR sequence derives from a man in his 60s who had recovered from COVID-19. The CDR3 bases are TGTGCCAGCTCCTCGACAGGGGTGAACACCGGGGAGCTGTTTTTT. This codes for CASSSTGVNTGELFF.